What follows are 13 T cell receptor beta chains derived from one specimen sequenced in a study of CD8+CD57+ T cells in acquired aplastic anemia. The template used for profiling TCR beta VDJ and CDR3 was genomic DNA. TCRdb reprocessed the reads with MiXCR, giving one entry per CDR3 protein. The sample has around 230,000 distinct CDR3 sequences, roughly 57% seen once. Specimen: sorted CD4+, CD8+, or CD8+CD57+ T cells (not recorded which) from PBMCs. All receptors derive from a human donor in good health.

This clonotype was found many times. The CDR3 is CASSPRGAITYEQYF. CDR3 DNA sequence: TGTGCCAGCAGTCCCCGAGGAGCGATCACCTACGAGCAGTACTTC. The chain carries TRBV27 and TRBJ2-7; no reliable D call. Trimming stripped 5 bases from V and 2 bases from J, with 16 bases between. This CDR3 has 15 residues. Germline values: CDR1 MNHEY, CDR2 SMNVEV (reference sequence).

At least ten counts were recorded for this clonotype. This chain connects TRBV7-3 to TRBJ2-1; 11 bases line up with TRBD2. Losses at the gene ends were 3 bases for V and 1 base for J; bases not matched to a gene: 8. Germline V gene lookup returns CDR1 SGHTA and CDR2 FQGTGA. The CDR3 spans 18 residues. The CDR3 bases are TGTGCCAGCAGCTTCTACCCGTTAGCGGGAGGGTCCTACAATGAGCAGTTCTTC. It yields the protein CASSFYPLAGGSYNEQFF.

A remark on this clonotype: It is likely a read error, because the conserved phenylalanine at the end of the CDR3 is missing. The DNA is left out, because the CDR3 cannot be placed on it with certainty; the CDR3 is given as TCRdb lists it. The CDR3 loop is CASSVWGPGELFFGSAFS. The chain links TRBV9 to TRBJ1-6; the D call of TRBD1 is as the table states it, not checked on the DNA. Germline assignment: CDR1 SGDLS and CDR2 YYNGEE. The CDR3 numbers 18 amino acids, ends counted.

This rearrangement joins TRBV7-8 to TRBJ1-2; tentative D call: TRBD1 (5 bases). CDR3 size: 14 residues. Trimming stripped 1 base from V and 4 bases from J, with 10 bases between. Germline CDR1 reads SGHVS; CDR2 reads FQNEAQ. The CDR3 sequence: CASSLDQGFYGYTF. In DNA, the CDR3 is TGTGCCAGCAGCTTAGATCAGGGATTCTATGGCTACACCTTC.

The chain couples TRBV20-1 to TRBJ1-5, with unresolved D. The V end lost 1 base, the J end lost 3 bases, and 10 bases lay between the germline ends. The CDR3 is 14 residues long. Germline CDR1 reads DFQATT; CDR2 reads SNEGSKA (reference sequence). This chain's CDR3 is CSARGNRFNQPQHF. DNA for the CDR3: TGCAGTGCTAGAGGTAACAGATTCAATCAGCCCCAGCATTTT.

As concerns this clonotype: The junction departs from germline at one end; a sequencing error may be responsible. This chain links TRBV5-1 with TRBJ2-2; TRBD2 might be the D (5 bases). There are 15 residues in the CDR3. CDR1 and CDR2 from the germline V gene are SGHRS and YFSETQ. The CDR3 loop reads CASSYEGTNTGELFF. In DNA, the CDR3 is TGTGCCAGCAGCTACGAGGGCACGAACACCGGGGAGCTGTTTTTT.

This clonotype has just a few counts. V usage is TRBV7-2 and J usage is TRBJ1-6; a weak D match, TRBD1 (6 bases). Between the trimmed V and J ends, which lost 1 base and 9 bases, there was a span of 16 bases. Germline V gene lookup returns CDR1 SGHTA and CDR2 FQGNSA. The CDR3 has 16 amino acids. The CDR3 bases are TGTGCCAGCAGCTTAGAGGGACAAAGGCCAAGTTCACCCCTCCACTTT. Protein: CASSLEGQRPSSPLHF.

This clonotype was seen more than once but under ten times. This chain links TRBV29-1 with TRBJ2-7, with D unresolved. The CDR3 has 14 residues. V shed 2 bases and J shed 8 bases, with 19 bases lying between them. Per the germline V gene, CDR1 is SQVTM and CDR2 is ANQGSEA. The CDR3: CSVESRQLLGKQYF. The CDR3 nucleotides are TGCAGCGTTGAAAGTCGTCAGCTCCTCGGAAAGCAGTACTTC.

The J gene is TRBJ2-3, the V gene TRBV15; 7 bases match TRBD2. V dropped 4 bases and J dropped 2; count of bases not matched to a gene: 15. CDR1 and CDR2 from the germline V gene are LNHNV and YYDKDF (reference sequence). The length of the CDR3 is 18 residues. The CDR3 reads CATSKKTPGLLNTDTQYF. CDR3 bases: TGTGCCACCAGCAAAAAGACCCCGGGACTACTGAACACAGATACGCAGTATTTT.

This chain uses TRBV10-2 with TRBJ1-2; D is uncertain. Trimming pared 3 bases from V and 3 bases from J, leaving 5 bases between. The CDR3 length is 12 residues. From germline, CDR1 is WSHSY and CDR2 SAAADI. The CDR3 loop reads CASSDGDYGYTF. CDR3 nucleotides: TGCGCCAGCAGTGACGGTGACTATGGCTACACCTTC.

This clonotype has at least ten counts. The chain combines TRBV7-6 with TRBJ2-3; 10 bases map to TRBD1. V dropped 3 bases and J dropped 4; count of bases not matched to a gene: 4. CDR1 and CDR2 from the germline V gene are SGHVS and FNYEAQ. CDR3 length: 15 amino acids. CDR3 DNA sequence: TGTGCCAGCAGCTTGACAGGGGGCTTCGCAGATACGCAGTATTTT. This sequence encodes CASSLTGGFADTQYF.

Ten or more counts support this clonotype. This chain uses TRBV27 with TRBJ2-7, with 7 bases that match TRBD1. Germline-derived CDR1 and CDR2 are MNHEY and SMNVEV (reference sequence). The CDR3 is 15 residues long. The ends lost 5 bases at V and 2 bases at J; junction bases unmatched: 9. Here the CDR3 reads CASSPHGQVAYEQYF. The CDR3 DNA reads TGTGCCAGCAGTCCACACGGACAGGTTGCCTACGAGCAGTACTTC.

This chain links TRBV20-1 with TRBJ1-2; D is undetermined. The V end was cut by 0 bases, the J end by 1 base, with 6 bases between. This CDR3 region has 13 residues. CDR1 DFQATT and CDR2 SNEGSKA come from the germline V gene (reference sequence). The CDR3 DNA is TGCAGTGCTAGAGATCCGGTTAACTATGGCTACACCTTC. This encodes CSARDPVNYGYTF.